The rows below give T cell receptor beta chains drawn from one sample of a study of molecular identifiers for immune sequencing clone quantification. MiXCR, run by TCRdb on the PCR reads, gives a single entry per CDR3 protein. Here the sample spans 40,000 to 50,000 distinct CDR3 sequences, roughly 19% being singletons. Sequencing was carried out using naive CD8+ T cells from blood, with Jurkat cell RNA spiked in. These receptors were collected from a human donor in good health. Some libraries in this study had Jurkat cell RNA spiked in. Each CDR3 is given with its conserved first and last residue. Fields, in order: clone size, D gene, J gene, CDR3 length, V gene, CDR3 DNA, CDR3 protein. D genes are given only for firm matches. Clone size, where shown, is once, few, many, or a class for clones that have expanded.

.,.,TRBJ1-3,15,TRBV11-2,TGTGCCAGCAGCTTACAGGGGCTATCTGGAAACACCATATATTTT,CASSLQGLSGNTIYF
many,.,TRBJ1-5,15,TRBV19,TGTGCCAGTGGATCGGGGGGCAGGAGCAATCAGCCCCAGCATTTT,CASGSGGRSNQPQHF
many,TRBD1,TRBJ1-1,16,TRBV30,TGTGCCTGGAGTATAGGAAGGGGGCTATTGAACACTGAAGCTTTCTTT,CAWSIGRGLLNTEAFF
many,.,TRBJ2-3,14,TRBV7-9,TGTGCCAGCGAGACTCTAGCGAGCACAGATACGCAGTATTTT,CASETLASTDTQYF
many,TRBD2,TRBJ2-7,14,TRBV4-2,TGTGCCAGCAGCCAAGATTGGGGAGGGTACGAGCAGTACTTC,CASSQDWGGYEQYF
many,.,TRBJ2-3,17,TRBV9,TGTGCCAGCAGCGTAGCGGATGGGGTACTTGGCACAGATACGCAGTATTTT,CASSVADGVLGTDTQYF
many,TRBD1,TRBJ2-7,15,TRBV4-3,TGCGCCAGCAGCCAAGGCCGGGACAGGGGGTACGAGCAGTACTTC,CASSQGRDRGYEQYF
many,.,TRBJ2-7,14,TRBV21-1,TGTGCCAGCAGTTCCCGGGACAGGGTGCACGAGCAGTACTTC,CASSSRDRVHEQYF
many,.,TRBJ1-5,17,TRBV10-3,TGTGCCATCAGTGAGTCGGCGGCAGGGTATAGCAATCAGCCCCAGCATTTT,CAISESAAGYSNQPQHF
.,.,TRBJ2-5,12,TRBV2,TGTGCCAACTCCTGGGACGCGGAGACCCAGTACTTC,CANSWDAETQYF
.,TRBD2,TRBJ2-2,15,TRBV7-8,TGTGCCAGCAGCTTAGTGGCGGGGGGACCACAGGAGCTGTTTTTT,CASSLVAGGPQELFF
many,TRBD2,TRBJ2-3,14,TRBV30,TGTGCCTGGAGTTCAGCGGGGGCCACAGATACGCAGTATTTT,CAWSSAGATDTQYF
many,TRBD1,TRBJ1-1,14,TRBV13,TGTGCCAGCAGCTCCACAGGGGCGAGTCGTGAAGCTTTCTTT,CASSSTGASREAFF
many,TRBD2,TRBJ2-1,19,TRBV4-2,TGTGCCAGCAGCCAAGAACCGGGACTAGCGGGAGGGATTGGCAATGAGCAGTTCTTC,CASSQEPGLAGGIGNEQFF
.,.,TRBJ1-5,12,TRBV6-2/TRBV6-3,TGTGCCAGTACAGGGTTCGATCAGCCCCGGCATTTT,CASTGFDQPRHF
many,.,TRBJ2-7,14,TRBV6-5,TGTGCCAGCAGTTACTCGCTGGGAAACTACGAGCAGTACTTC,CASSYSLGNYEQYF
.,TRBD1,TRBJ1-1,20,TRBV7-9,TGTGCCAGCAGCCTTCCCCCAGTCCGGGGACAGGGGACCATGAACACTGAAGCTTTCTTT,CASSLPPVRGQGTMNTEAFF
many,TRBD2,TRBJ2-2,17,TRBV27,TGTGCCAGCAGTTTTCTAGCGGGGGGGCAGGACACCGGGGAGCTGTTTTTT,CASSFLAGGQDTGELFF
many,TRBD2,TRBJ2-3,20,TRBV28,TGTGCCAGCAGCCATTATCCCCCTGTGTTTGCGGGGGGGTCTACAGATACGCAGTATTTT,CASSHYPPVFAGGSTDTQYF
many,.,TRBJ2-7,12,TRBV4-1,TGCGCCAGCAGCGGAGGGGGGTACGAGCAGTACTTC,CASSGGGYEQYF
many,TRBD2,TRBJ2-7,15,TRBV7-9,TGTGCCAGCAGCTCGGGACTAGCGGGAGACTACGAGCAGTACTTC,CASSSGLAGDYEQYF
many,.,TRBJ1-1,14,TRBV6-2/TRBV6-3,TGTGCCAGCCTACTGGGGCCTACCCCCACTGAAGCTTTCTTT,CASLLGPTPTEAFF
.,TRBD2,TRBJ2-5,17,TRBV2,TGTGCCAGCAAACAGAACGGACTAGCGGAGTACCAAGAGACCCAGTACTTC,CASKQNGLAEYQETQYF
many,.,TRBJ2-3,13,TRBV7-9,TGTGCCAGCAGCTTACCCTACATAGATACGCAGTATTTT,CASSLPYIDTQYF
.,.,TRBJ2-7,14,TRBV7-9,TGTGCCAGCAGCCCAGCACAAGATACCTACGAGCAGTACTTC,CASSPAQDTYEQYF
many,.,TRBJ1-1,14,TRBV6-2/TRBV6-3,TGTGCCAGCAGTTTTACGGCAGCCAACACTGAAGCTTTCTTT,CASSFTAANTEAFF
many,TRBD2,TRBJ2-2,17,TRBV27,TGTGCCAGCAGTTTAAATCGAGCGGGGGAGAACACCGGGGAGCTGTTTTTT,CASSLNRAGENTGELFF
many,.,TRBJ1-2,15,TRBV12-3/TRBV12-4,TGTGCCAGCAGGGCCGGGGGGGCGTCGCTCTATGGCTACACCTTC,CASRAGGASLYGYTF
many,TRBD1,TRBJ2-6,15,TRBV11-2,TGTGCCAGCAGCCGGGACAGCTCTGGGGCCAACGTCCTGACTTTC,CASSRDSSGANVLTF
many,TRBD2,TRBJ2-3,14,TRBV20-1,TGCAGTGCTATAGCGGGGACAAGCACAGATACGCAGTATTTT,CSAIAGTSTDTQYF
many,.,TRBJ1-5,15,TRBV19,TGTGCCACCCAAGGGCTAGACAGGTTATATCAGCCCCAGCATTTT,CATQGLDRLYQPQHF
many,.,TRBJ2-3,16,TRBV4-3,TGCGCCAGCAGCCAAACTACAGGGTTTAGCACAGATACGCAGTATTTT,CASSQTTGFSTDTQYF
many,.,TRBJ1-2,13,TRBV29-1,TGCAGCGTTGGGACAGAGGCGGACTATGGCTACACCTTC,CSVGTEADYGYTF
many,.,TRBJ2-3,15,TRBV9,TGTGCCAGCAGCGTATCGGTCAGAGCCACAGATACGCAGTATTTT,CASSVSVRATDTQYF
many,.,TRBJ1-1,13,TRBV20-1,TGCAGTGCTAGAGATCATTATGGGAACGAAGCTTTCTTT,CSARDHYGNEAFF